The 31 T cell receptor beta chains given below trace back to one sample, sequenced in a study of a mutant IDH1 vaccine in newly diagnosed glioma. Using immunoSEQ multiplex PCR, the repertoire was profiled, and TCRdb retains in-frame clones only, with some absent. Of some 50,000 clones in the sample, around 94% were seen once. No cognate antigen is known for these TCRs. The time point is: week 35, safety follow-up. With topical imiquimod, each dose of the vaccine consisted of 300 ug of mutant IDH1 20-mer peptide. Sequencing was performed on PBMCs, taken from a glioma patient whose treatment included an IDH1 peptide vaccine. These receptors all stem from a man in his fifties or sixties with glioma.

The V gene is TRBV7-8, the J gene TRBJ1-1, with D unresolved. CDR1 SGHVS and CDR2 FQNEAQ come from the germline V gene. CDR3 length equals 15 residues. Trimming shortened V by 6 bases and J by 3 bases, and 17 bases separated the two germline ends. CDR3 nucleotide sequence: TGTGCCAGCAGAGGTCCGGGAAGCGGGTACACTGAAGCTTTCTTT. Translating it yields CASRGPGSGYTEAFF.

The chain's CDR3 is CASSSQQGSYEQYF. As DNA, the CDR3 is TGTGCCAGCAGCAGCCAACAGGGTTCCTACGAGCAGTACTTC. The chain links TRBV5-4 to TRBJ2-7, with TRBD1 as a possible D gene (6 bases). CDR1 is SGHNT, CDR2 YYREEE, per germline (reference sequence). Trimming pared 4 bases from V and 1 base from J, leaving 12 bases between. The CDR3 consists of 14 residues.

This chain uses TRBV5-6 with TRBJ2-4; 7 bases are shared with TRBD1. V lost 0 bases to trimming and J lost 5 bases; unmatched junction nucleotides: 2. This CDR3 comprises 14 residues. Per germline, CDR1 SGHDT and CDR2 YYEEEE. This CDR3 is CASSLGGQQNIQYF. The CDR3 DNA reads TGTGCCAGCAGCTTGGGGGGACAGCAAAACATTCAGTACTTC. The full variable domain, with the rest looked up from reference TRBV5-6 and TRBJ2-4, is DAGVTQSPTHLIKTRGQQVTLRCSPKSGHDTVSWYQQALGQGPQFIFQYYEEEERQRGNFPDRFSGHQFPNYSSELNVNALLLGDSALYLCASSLGGQQNIQYFGAGTRLSVL.

This chain joins TRBV6-5 and TRBJ2-2; a weak D match, TRBD1 (6 bases). Per the germline V gene, CDR1 is MNHEY and CDR2 is SVGAGI. V was trimmed by 4 bases and J by 4 bases, leaving 16 bases between them. The CDR3 totals 16 residues. The CDR3 loop reads CASSFSPQGITGELFF. CDR3 sequence (DNA): TGTGCCAGCAGTTTTTCCCCACAGGGAATCACCGGGGAGCTGTTTTTT.

V and J are TRBV19 and TRBJ1-2, with a possible D match to TRBD1 (6 bases). The CDR3 contains 16 residues. With 7 bases removed from V and 5 bases from J, the gap between germline ends came to 23 bases. Germline V gene sequence: CDR1 LNHDA, CDR2 SQIVND (reference sequence). CDR3 in amino acids: CASTPGGARIWYGYTF. CDR3 sequence (DNA): TGTGCCAGTACCCCGGGGGGGGCGCGGATCTGGTATGGCTACACCTTC.

This clone is a singleton in its sample. The V call is TRBV19, the J call TRBJ1-1; D gene unclear. Germline assignment: CDR1 LNHDA and CDR2 SQIVND (reference sequence). Trimming took off 3 bases at V and 4 bases at J, with 6 bases between the two ends. The CDR3 is 12 residues long. The CDR3 nucleotides read TGTGCCAGTAGTATGGGGAGCACTGAAGCTTTCTTT. Protein product: CASSMGSTEAFF.

The chain recombines TRBV28 with TRBJ1-4; the D is unclear. The CDR3 consists of 16 residues. The V and J ends lost 6 bases and 1 base respectively, with 15 bases between them. From germline, CDR1 is MDHEN and CDR2 SYDVKM. In DNA, the CDR3 is TGTGCCAGCAGCTCCCGGGCAATGGGAACTAATGAAAAACTGTTTTTT. It is translated as CASSSRAMGTNEKLFF.

J is TRBJ2-6 and V is TRBV6-1; weak D call: TRBD1 (6 bases). V was clipped by 6 bases and J by 4 bases, with 16 bases between them. The CDR3 has 16 residues. CDR1 and CDR2 from the germline V gene are MNHNS and SASEGT. CDR3 nucleotides: TGTGCCAGCAGCGAAAGGGGGACGGCCGGGGCCAACGTCCTGACTTTC. Encoded protein: CASSERGTAGANVLTF.

The CDR3 reads CASSGAASGGASQYF. For the CDR3, the DNA is TGTGCCAGCTCAGGAGCGGCTAGCGGGGGGGCCTCGCAGTACTTC. The J gene is TRBJ2-7, the V gene TRBV18; 12 bases match TRBD2. The CDR3 is 15 amino acids. The germline CDR1 and CDR2 sequences are KGHSH and LQKENI. Losses at the gene ends were 5 bases for V and 9 bases for J; bases not matched to a gene: 11.

The chain uses TRBV13 and TRBJ2-7, with 7 bases matching TRBD1. This CDR3 has 13 amino acids. The V segment lost 5 bases and the J segment 5 bases; nucleotides outside the gene matches: 6. The V gene's germline CDR1 is PRHDT and CDR2 FYEKMQ (reference sequence). The CDR3 nucleotides are TGTGCCAGCAGCGCCAACAGGGGCCACGAGCAGTACTTC. Encoded protein: CASSANRGHEQYF.

This clone was seen a handful of times. The chain has TRBV2 and TRBJ1-5, with D uncertain. Germline lookup yields CDR1 SNHLY and CDR2 FYNNEI. The germline V and J ends were trimmed by 8 bases and 2 bases, with 13 bases remaining between them. The CDR3 consists of 14 residues. This CDR3 reads CASARRDGNQPQHF. The DNA for the CDR3 is TGTGCCAGCGCGAGAAGGGATGGCAATCAGCCCCAGCATTTT.

The chain couples TRBV23-1 to TRBJ1-1; 10 bases are shared with TRBD1. TRBV23-1 is an open reading frame, and its role is uncertain. V lost 6 bases to trimming and J lost 3 bases; unmatched junction nucleotides: 4. The CDR3 is 14 amino acids. This CDR3 reads CASSRGQGDTEAFF. Here the CDR3 DNA reads TGCGCCAGCAGCCGAGGACAGGGGGACACTGAAGCTTTCTTT.

This rearrangement joins TRBV2 to TRBJ1-1; possible D gene TRBD1, 6 bases. Germline CDR1 and CDR2: SNHLY and FYNNEI. The CDR3 has 14 residues. The V gene lost 6 bases and the J gene lost 1 base, with 12 bases spanning the gap. The CDR3 region has the DNA TGTGCCAGCAGCCAGGGGTGGGCGAACACTGAAGCTTTCTTT. Translating gives CASSQGWANTEAFF.

The chain combines TRBV6-1 with TRBJ1-5, with D tentatively TRBD1 (6 bases). CDR1 and CDR2 from the germline V gene are MNHNS and SASEGT. V was clipped by 6 bases and J by 6 bases, with 18 bases between them. This CDR3 contains 15 residues. The CDR3 DNA sequence: TGTGCCAGCAGCCAAAACGGGGGGGCGAGTCAGCCCCAGCATTTT. It yields the protein CASSQNGGASQPQHF.

This clone was detected once. J is TRBJ1-3 and V is TRBV5-5; tentatively, D is TRBD1 (6 bases). Trimming shortened V by 1 base and J by 0 bases, and 11 bases separated the two germline ends. Per the germline V gene, CDR1 is SGHKS and CDR2 is YYEKEE (reference sequence). The CDR3 runs 16 residues. CDR3 residues: CASSLSLGASGNTIYF. CDR3 coding DNA: TGTGCCAGCAGCTTGTCGCTGGGGGCCTCTGGAAACACCATATATTTT.

V is TRBV5-1 and J is TRBJ2-5; 8 nucleotides match TRBD1. The germline V gene encodes CDR1 SGHRS and CDR2 YFSETQ. The CDR3 extends over 14 amino acids. Losses at the gene ends were 3 bases for V and 11 bases for J; bases not matched to a gene: 12. CDR3 residues: CASSYEAPTGGQYF. The DNA of the CDR3 is TGCGCCAGCAGCTACGAAGCACCTACAGGGGGACAGTACTTC.

The CDR3 region has the DNA TGTGCCAGCAGCTTGGCGGGGACCCAAGAGCAGTACTTC. Protein product: CASSLAGTQEQYF. V and J are TRBV7-9 and TRBJ2-7; TRBD2 might be the D (6 bases). This CDR3 contains 13 residues. CDR1 and CDR2 from the germline V gene are SEHNR and FQNEAQ (reference sequence). Trimming removed 3 bases at V and 7 bases at J, with 13 bases between. The variable domain in full, with the rest retrieved from reference TRBV7-9 and TRBJ2-7, is DTGVSQNPRHKITKRGQNVTFRCDPISEHNRLYWYRQTLGQGPEFLTYFQNEAQLEKSRLLSDRFSAERPKGSFSTLEIQRTEQGDSAMYLCASSLAGTQEQYFGPGTRLTVT.

V and J are TRBV10-3 and TRBJ2-3; 8 positions match TRBD1. Germline CDR1 is ENHRY and CDR2 is SYGVKD. The J segment lost 0 bases and the V segment lost 7 bases, leaving 6 bases of the junction unmatched. This CDR3 has 15 residues. The CDR3 loop reads CAIKGQASSTDTQYF. The CDR3 DNA sequence: TGTGCCATCAAGGGACAGGCCTCTAGCACAGATACGCAGTATTTT.

This chain links TRBV6-5 with TRBJ2-4, with D perhaps TRBD1 (6 bases). The length of the CDR3 is 16 residues. Per germline, CDR1 MNHEY and CDR2 SVGAGI. Trimming stripped 2 bases from V and 1 base from J, with 12 bases between. CDR3 nucleotides: TGTGCCAGCAGTTACGGGGGCCTCGGGGCCAAAAACATTCAGTACTTC. This translates into CASSYGGLGAKNIQYF.

This chain connects TRBV5-6 to TRBJ2-3; the D is unclear. V lost 2 bases, J lost 4 bases, and 11 bases lay in between. Germline V gene sequence: CDR1 SGHDT, CDR2 YYEEEE. The CDR3 runs to 14 residues. The DNA for the CDR3 is TGTGCCAGCAGCTTCCCCGGGTCCCCAGATACGCAGTATTTT. This sequence encodes CASSFPGSPDTQYF.

The V call is TRBV7-6, the J call TRBJ1-1; TRBD1 agrees at 8 bases. Germline V gene lookup returns CDR1 SGHVS and CDR2 FNYEAQ. After removal of 4 bases from V and 4 bases from J, the junction contained 5 bases not matched to a gene. The CDR3 consists of 14 residues. CDR3 residues: CASSYRGGTTEAFF. The CDR3 bases are TGTGCCAGCAGCTACAGGGGGGGTACCACTGAAGCTTTCTTT. The full variable domain, its missing parts supplied by reference TRBV7-6 and TRBJ1-1, is GAGVSQSPRYKVTKRGQDVALRCDPISGHVSLYWYRQALGQGPEFLTYFNYEAQQDKSGLPNDRFSAERPEGSISTLTIQRTEQRDSAMYRCASSYRGGTTEAFFGQGTRLTVV.

This clone was observed a few times. The chain employs TRBV11-2 and TRBJ2-7, with TRBD1 matching 11 bases. This CDR3 region has 14 residues. With 1 base clipped from V and 6 bases from J, the junction kept 2 bases outside the gene matches. The V gene's germline CDR1 is SGHAT and CDR2 FQNNGV. The CDR3 loop reads CASSLGGTGGEQYF. The CDR3 DNA follows: TGTGCCAGCAGCTTAGGCGGGACAGGGGGCGAGCAGTACTTC.

This clone is a singleton in its sample. The V call is TRBV5-1, the J call TRBJ1-4; weak D call: TRBD1 (5 bases). The CDR3 has 16 residues. The ends were cut back, 0 bases at V and 4 bases at J, with 13 bases in the middle. Germline-derived CDR1 and CDR2 are SGHRS and YFSETQ. This CDR3 reads CASSLEVAGGNEKLFF. DNA for the CDR3: TGCGCCAGCAGCTTGGAAGTAGCTGGGGGTAATGAAAAACTGTTTTTT.

This chain connects TRBV6-5 to TRBJ2-7; TRBD2 aligns across 7 bases. Germline V CDR1 and CDR2: MNHEY, SVGAGI. The ends lost 4 bases at V and 6 bases at J; junction bases unmatched: 6. CDR3 length equals 13 residues. CDR3 in DNA: TGTGCCAGCAGTTGGGGGGGAGGTAGCGAGCAGTACTTC. It translates to CASSWGGGSEQYF.

The rearrangement joins TRBV7-8 to TRBJ2-1, with 9 bases that match TRBD2. The germline V gene encodes CDR1 SGHVS and CDR2 FQNEAQ. V gave up 5 bases and J gave up 3 bases; unmatched junction bases: 5. The CDR3 runs to 15 residues. The CDR3 DNA is TGTGCCAGCAGCGGGAGACTAGCGGACTACAATGAGCAGTTCTTC. The encoded protein is CASSGRLADYNEQFF.

The genes are TRBV21-1 and TRBJ2-5; the tabulated D call, TRBD2, remains unverified against the DNA. TRBV21-1 is a pseudogene. The length of the CDR3 is 14 residues. DNA for the CDR3: TGTGCCAGCTCTGCCCCGAGCGGCCAAGAGACCCAGTACTTC. Its translation: CASSAPSGQETQYF.

This rearrangement joins TRBV9 to TRBJ1-2; 10 bases map to TRBD1. CDR3 length: 14 amino acids. Germline V gene lookup returns CDR1 SGDLS and CDR2 YYNGEE. V dropped 4 bases and J dropped 6; count of bases not matched to a gene: 6. The CDR3 reads CASSNRDRGHGYTF. The CDR3 nucleotides read TGTGCCAGCAGCAACCGGGACAGGGGACATGGCTACACCTTC.

This clone was observed a single time. The chain joins TRBV28 to TRBJ2-5; 9 bases fit TRBD2. The CDR3 is 13 residues long. CDR1 MDHEN and CDR2 SYDVKM come from the germline V gene. V shed 5 bases, J shed 4 bases, and the junction held 2 bases outside the gene matches. CDR3: CASSLSGRETQYF. Here the CDR3 DNA reads TGTGCCAGCAGTCTTAGCGGGAGAGAGACCCAGTACTTC.

This clone has only a few counts. The DNA for the CDR3 is TGCAGTGCTACTGACAAACCTAGAGCTTTCTTT. It translates to CSATDKPRAFF. V is TRBV20-1 and J is TRBJ1-1; D uncertain. The CDR3 totals 11 residues. V lost 4 bases and J lost 10, with 13 bases in between. CDR1 is DFQATT, CDR2 SNEGSKA, per germline (reference sequence).

This rearrangement joins TRBV5-8 to TRBJ2-2; D not certain. This CDR3 has 13 residues. From germline, CDR1 is SGHTS and CDR2 YDEGEE. The V gene lost 7 bases and the J gene lost 0 bases, with 7 bases spanning the gap. Here the CDR3 reads CASLGTNTGELFF. CDR3 DNA sequence: TGTGCCAGCTTGGGGACGAACACCGGGGAGCTGTTTTTT. The full variable domain, completed using reference TRBV5-8 and TRBJ2-2, is EAGVTQSPTHLIKTRGQQATLRCSPISGHTSVYWYQQALGLGLQFLLWYDEGEERNRGNFPPRFSGRQFPNYSSELNVNALELEDSALYLCASLGTNTGELFFGEGSRLTVL.

The rearrangement uses TRBV5-6 and TRBJ2-7, with D perhaps TRBD1 (6 bases). The CDR3 sequence is 12 residues long. V was pared by 3 bases and J by 9 bases, with 13 bases between. Germline-derived CDR1 and CDR2 are SGHDT and YYEEEE. CDR3 sequence reads: CASSSLTGGQYF. CDR3 nucleotides: TGTGCCAGCAGCTCCCTGACAGGCGGGCAGTACTTC.